These 26 T cell receptor beta chains were all obtained from the same sample, sequenced in a study of cytomegalovirus exposure and HLA in healthy donors. Use of 60 Vbeta and 13 Jbeta primers characterized the PCR. The method was immunoSEQ multiplex PCR; TCRdb's version includes in-frame clones alone and lacks a portion of them. The profile covers roughly 110,000 clones, with 75% appearing a single time and roughly 2.9% taken by the ten largest. Sequencing input: PBMCs. These TCRs come from a male donor in good health and CMV-seropositive.

CDR3 sequence: CATSREAGGGFNTDTQYF. The DNA of the CDR3 is TGTGCCACCAGCAGAGAGGCGGGGGGGGGTTTTAACACAGATACGCAGTATTTT. The V gene is TRBV15, the J gene TRBJ2-3; 9 positions agree with TRBD2. The CDR3 is made up of 18 amino acids. V lost 0 bases and J lost 2; bases outside the gene matches: 9. Germline lookup yields CDR1 LNHNV and CDR2 YYDKDF (reference sequence).

The J gene is TRBJ1-1, the V gene TRBV2; 8 bases line up with TRBD1. Trimming cost V 8 bases and J 1 base; bases outside gene matches: 9. This CDR3 comprises 15 residues. The germline CDR1 and CDR2 sequences are SNHLY and FYNNEI. In nucleotides, the CDR3 is TGTGCCAGCTCTGGCAGGGGGCTTCGGAACACTGAAGCTTTCTTT. It codes for CASSGRGLRNTEAFF.

The J gene is TRBJ2-1, the V gene TRBV9; TRBD1 might be the D (6 bases). V was pared by 3 bases and J by 10 bases, with 23 bases between. The germline CDR1 and CDR2 sequences are SGDLS and YYNGEE. CDR3 length: 16 amino acids. CDR3 sequence reads: CASSATGTPGDREQFF. The CDR3 DNA is TGTGCCAGCAGCGCGACCGGGACCCCCGGCGACAGGGAGCAGTTCTTC.

The chain combines TRBV27 with TRBJ1-1; D gene unclear. Between the trimmed V and J ends, which lost 1 base and 1 base, there was a span of 4 bases. The CDR3 has 13 residues. Germline assignment: CDR1 MNHEY and CDR2 SMNVEV (reference sequence). Written as DNA, the CDR3 is TGTGCCAGCAGTTTATTCCAGAACACTGAAGCTTTCTTT. Its translation: CASSLFQNTEAFF.

In regard to this clone: The junction does not match germline at one end; this may be a read error. This sequence joins TRBV7-9 and TRBJ2-7; TRBD1 is a possible D gene (6 bases). This CDR3 comprises 15 residues. Germline V lookup: CDR1 SEHNR, CDR2 FQNEAQ (reference sequence). The CDR3 DNA reads as TGTTCCAGCAGCCCTCTACAGGGATCCTCCTACGAGCAGTACTTC. Residues: CSSSPLQGSSYEQYF. Full variable domain (outside the CDR3, taken from reference TRBV7-9 and TRBJ2-7): DTGVSQNPRHKITKRGQNVTFRCDPISEHNRLYWYRQTLGQGPEFLTYFQNEAQLEKSRLLSDRFSAERPKGSFSTLEIQRTEQGDSAMYLCSSSPLQGSSYEQYFGPGTRLTVT.

This clone was recorded a few times. The chain recombines TRBV4-3 with TRBJ1-5; 8 bases are a match to TRBD1. Looked up from germline, CDR1 is LGHNA and CDR2 is YSLEER. This CDR3 has 18 residues. The V segment lost 6 bases and the J segment 0 bases; nucleotides outside the gene matches: 13. CDR3 in amino acids: CASSPTLGQGYSNQPQHF. CDR3 DNA sequence: TGCGCCAGCAGTCCTACCCTAGGACAGGGCTATAGCAATCAGCCCCAGCATTTT.

The chain has TRBV29-1 and TRBJ2-1, with D possibly being TRBD1 (7 bases). CDR1 is SQVTM and CDR2 is ANQGSEA in the germline V gene. This CDR3 spans 14 amino acids. The V gene lost 2 bases and the J gene lost 5 bases, with 13 bases spanning the gap. In nucleotides, the CDR3 is TGCAGCGTTGAAAGGCAGGGGGGAGACAATGAGCAGTTCTTC. The encoded protein is CSVERQGGDNEQFF.

V is TRBV30 and J is TRBJ1-2; D is perhaps TRBD1 (5 bases). Germline assignment: CDR1 GTSNPN and CDR2 SVGIG (reference sequence). The V gene lost 0 bases and the J gene lost 5 bases, with 19 bases spanning the gap. The CDR3 contains 16 residues. CDR3 coding DNA: TGTGCCTGGAGTGTCGCGGGGGACGGAGACATTTATGGCTACACCTTC. Its protein is CAWSVAGDGDIYGYTF. The whole variable domain, filled in from reference TRBV30 and TRBJ1-2, reads SQTIHQWPATLVQPVGSPLSLECTVEGTSNPNLYWYRQAAGRGLQLLFYSVGIGQISSEVPQNLSASRPQDRQFILSSKKLLLSDSGFYLCAWSVAGDGDIYGYTFGSGTRLTVV.

This chain links TRBV19 with TRBJ1-5, with TRBD1 as a possible D gene (5 bases). There are 17 residues in the CDR3. The ends were cut back, 3 bases at V and 3 bases at J, with 18 bases in the middle. Germline CDR1 and CDR2: LNHDA and SQIVND (reference sequence). In DNA form, the CDR3 reads TGTGCCAGTAGTATTGGAGTCCGGGGGAACGTCAATCAGCCCCAGCATTTT. Translating it yields CASSIGVRGNVNQPQHF.

This clone was seen only a few times. This sequence joins TRBV7-8 and TRBJ1-1; weak D call: TRBD1 (5 bases). The CDR3 loop spans 13 amino acids. Trimming took off 5 bases at V and 4 bases at J, with 11 bases between the two ends. Germline V gene sequence: CDR1 SGHVS, CDR2 FQNEAQ. The CDR3 here is CASSAAGLTEAFF. The DNA for the CDR3 is TGTGCCAGCAGCGCCGCGGGGCTCACTGAAGCTTTCTTT.

V is TRBV6-4 and J is TRBJ2-2; D perhaps matches TRBD2 (5 bases). The CDR3 has 14 residues. The V end was cut by 4 bases, the J end by 6 bases, with 12 bases between. Germline V gene lookup returns CDR1 MRHNA and CDR2 SNTAGT. CDR3 in DNA: TGTGCCAGCAGTGTCGAGGGTGTTCCCGGGGAGCTGTTTTTT. This gives the protein CASSVEGVPGELFF.

This CDR3 is CASSQHATSGRSNEQFF. The CDR3 DNA is TGTGCCAGCAGCCAACACGCGACTAGCGGGAGGAGTAATGAGCAGTTCTTC. V usage is TRBV4-2 and J usage is TRBJ2-1; 13 nucleotides line up with TRBD2. The V segment lost 2 bases and the J segment 7 bases; nucleotides outside the gene matches: 8. CDR1 and CDR2 from the germline V gene are LGHNA and YNFKEQ. The CDR3 covers 17 residues.

V is TRBV29-1 and J is TRBJ2-2, with D perhaps TRBD2 (5 bases). Germline CDR1 SQVTM, CDR2 ANQGSEA. Trimming shortened V by 7 bases and J by 1 base, and 13 bases separated the two germline ends. CDR3 length equals 14 residues. CDR3 amino acids: CSAPDSLNTGELFF. The CDR3, as DNA: TGCAGCGCCCCGGACTCCCTGAACACCGGGGAGCTGTTTTTT.

This clone has a single count. The V call is TRBV30, the J call TRBJ2-7; weak D call: TRBD1 (5 bases). CDR1 GTSNPN and CDR2 SVGIG come from the germline V gene (reference sequence). V was clipped by 3 bases and J by 1 base, with 10 bases between them. CDR3 length: 13 amino acids. In nucleotides, the CDR3 is TGTGCCTGGAGCCAAGGGGTTTCCTACGAGCAGTACTTC. Its protein product is CAWSQGVSYEQYF.

The chain couples TRBV19 to TRBJ1-1; D not certain. CDR1 is LNHDA and CDR2 is SQIVND in the germline V gene (reference sequence). The CDR3 consists of 15 residues. Trimming pared 3 bases from V and 0 bases from J, leaving 11 bases between. The CDR3 loop is CASSIGLEMNTEAFF. CDR3 sequence (DNA): TGTGCCAGTAGTATTGGGCTTGAGATGAACACTGAAGCTTTCTTT.

The J gene is TRBJ1-1, the V gene TRBV18; D not resolved. The CDR3 is 16 amino acids. Between the trimmed V and J ends, which lost 1 base and 4 bases, there was a span of 16 bases. Germline V CDR1 and CDR2: KGHSH, LQKENI. The CDR3 loop reads CASSPRAPEEGTEAFF. CDR3 coding DNA: TGTGCCAGCTCACCACGTGCCCCGGAGGAGGGCACTGAAGCTTTCTTT.

V usage is TRBV10-3 and J usage is TRBJ2-7; 8 nucleotides align to TRBD1. This CDR3 region has 17 residues. J lost 6 bases, V lost 2 bases, and 15 bases had no gene match. Germline V lookup: CDR1 ENHRY, CDR2 SYGVKD. The CDR3 DNA sequence: TGTGCCATCAGTGAGAGCTTAATGGACAGGGCCTCCCGCGAGCAGTACTTC. This sequence encodes CAISESLMDRASREQYF.

The rearrangement joins TRBV6-5 to TRBJ1-2; 7 bases line up with TRBD1. Trimming cost V 0 bases and J 7 bases; bases outside gene matches: 8. This CDR3 has 15 amino acids. In germline, CDR1 is MNHEY, CDR2 SVGAGI. CDR3 region: CASSYSKGARLGYTF. Written as DNA, the CDR3 is TGTGCCAGCAGTTACTCGAAGGGGGCGCGTCTTGGCTACACCTTC.

The rearrangement links TRBV2 to TRBJ1-5, with D possibly matching TRBD1 (5 bases). This CDR3 has 15 amino acids. Germline CDR1 reads SNHLY; CDR2 reads FYNNEI. The V and J ends lost 7 bases and 4 bases respectively, with 17 bases between them. CDR3 DNA: TGTGCCAGCACCTACCGAGACAGCCCAAATCAGCCCCAGCATTTT. Amino acid sequence: CASTYRDSPNQPQHF.

This rearrangement joins TRBV7-2 to TRBJ2-1; 9 bases are a match to TRBD2. Trimming cost V 0 bases and J 8 bases; bases outside gene matches: 8. The CDR3 has 16 residues. In germline, CDR1 is SGHTA, CDR2 FQGNSA. The CDR3 region is CASSLALQREDYEQFF. In nucleotides, the CDR3 is TGTGCCAGCAGCTTAGCGCTACAGCGGGAGGACTATGAGCAGTTCTTC.

This clone showed up just once. The chain combines TRBV28 with TRBJ2-7, with TRBD1 matching over 7 bases. Trimming removed 6 bases from V and 7 bases from J; junction bases left unmatched: 6. The CDR3 totals 12 residues. Germline V gene data show CDR1 as MDHEN and CDR2 as SYDVKM. CDR3 residues: CASRAPGGEQYF. The CDR3 nucleotides are TGTGCCAGCAGAGCTCCAGGGGGAGAGCAGTACTTC.

This rearrangement joins TRBV7-2 to TRBJ2-7; TRBD2 matches 7 bases. The CDR3 extends over 15 amino acids. The ends lost 5 bases at V and 0 bases at J; junction bases unmatched: 7. The germline CDR1 and CDR2 sequences are SGHTA and FQGNSA. For the CDR3, the DNA is TGTGCCAGCAGCAGGGACTACCTAAGCTCCTACGAGCAGTACTTC. Translating gives CASSRDYLSSYEQYF.

The V gene is TRBV11-2, the J gene TRBJ2-7; TRBD2 is a possible D gene (5 bases). Trimming stripped 1 base from V and 5 bases from J, with 6 bases between. The germline V gene has CDR1 SGHAT and CDR2 FQNNGV. This CDR3 contains 12 residues. In DNA form, the CDR3 reads TGTGCCAGCAGCTTAGCGGGGAACGAGCAGTACTTC. Its translation: CASSLAGNEQYF.

V is TRBV5-1 and J is TRBJ2-1, with 9 bases matching TRBD2. Unmatched junction bases numbered 14, after V lost 7 bases and J lost 9 bases. The CDR3 sequence is 15 residues long. Germline-derived CDR1 and CDR2 are SGHRS and YFSETQ. The CDR3 spells CASAEVLAGLSEQFF. For the CDR3, the DNA is TGCGCCAGCGCAGAAGTGCTAGCGGGATTAAGTGAGCAGTTCTTC.

The sample holds one count of this clone. CDR3 sequence: CASSRGLFEQYF. The CDR3 DNA sequence: TGTGCCAGCAGCAGGGGGCTGTTCGAGCAGTACTTC. This chain uses TRBV6-1 with TRBJ2-7, with TRBD1 matching over 8 bases. V dropped 6 bases and J dropped 6; count of bases not matched to a gene: 4. Germline assignment: CDR1 MNHNS and CDR2 SASEGT. The CDR3 consists of 12 residues.

The J gene is TRBJ2-7, the V gene TRBV27; D is unclear. The V end was cut by 6 bases, the J end by 5 bases, with 11 bases between. Germline values: CDR1 MNHEY, CDR2 SMNVEV (reference sequence). This CDR3 has 12 residues. CDR3 sequence reads: CASSPPGHEQYF. As DNA, the CDR3 is TGTGCCAGCAGCCCTCCTGGCCACGAGCAGTACTTC.